This T cell receptor beta chain is from a study of OX40 agonist ivuxolimab in advanced cancers. Regarding the research as a whole: Ivuxolimab was a fully human IgG2 agonistic monoclonal antibody targeting the costimulatory receptor OX40 (CD134). Patients were allowed to have had prior anti-PD-1, anti-PD-L1 or anti-CTLA-4 therapy, and approximately 40% of the dose-escalation patients had been treated with checkpoint inhibitors. Partial responses were achieved by three dose-escalation patients, of whom one had hepatocellular carcinoma and two had cutaneous melanoma. Intravenous ivuxolimab was administered to patients every 2 weeks at six dose levels: 0.01, 0.1, 0.3, 1.5, 3 and 10 mg/kg. Peripheral TCRbeta sequencing was intended to test whether TCR sequence diversity was altered and clonal T-cell expansion was caused by ivuxolimab. The monotherapy dose-escalation portion (N of about 49 patients) of the phase I ivuxolimab trial is reported in the paper. Of the approximately 54 dose-escalation patients, hepatocellular carcinoma was present in some 19, melanoma in roughly 15, renal cell carcinoma in 9 and head and neck cancer in 9. In the dose-escalation cohort, 82.7% of patients were male, and the mean age was around 60 years, with a range of roughly 20 to 80.

The research as a whole found: Low levels of normalized T-cell clonal expansion were also seen in some nonresponding patients. At doses of 0.1 to 3.0 mg/kg, clonal expansion of both CD4+ and CD8+ blood T cells was observed from baseline to week 6. In the 0.1-3.0 mg/kg groups, partial responders had among the lowest normalized peripheral clonal expansion, particularly in CD8+ T cells. On average, CD8+ T cells showed more expanded clones than CD4+ T cells after ivuxolimab. Antigen specificity was not determined for the clonally expanded peripheral T cells.

Patients with a history of autoimmune disease or receiving systemic immunosuppression were excluded from the trial. Peripheral blood for TCR sequencing was collected from all dose cohorts at baseline, on cycle 4 day 1, and on cycle 7 day 1. The samples were taken from a phase I, first-in-human, multicenter, open-label dose-escalation trial of ivuxolimab. Adults with locally advanced or metastatic melanoma, renal cell carcinoma, hepatocellular carcinoma or head and neck squamous cell carcinoma were enrolled in the trial. CD4+ and CD8+ T cells were sorted separately from peripheral blood before TCR sequencing. Note on this clone: Its specific antigen is unknown. Within one base of it there is no much larger clone, and no base qualities were kept.

Genomic DNA was isolated from the sorted cells so that the TCRbeta CDR3 region could be sequenced. TCRbeta CDR3 regions were sequenced using the immunoSEQ Assay. TCRdb holds this immuneACCESS table with in-frame rearrangements only. Some clones are missing; in checked studies, unresolved V genes explain under half, and the rest has no known cause. Recorded for this sample are fewer than 80,000 clones; 77% of them occurred a single time. Of the sample, 1.6% is held by the ten largest clones. The sample was CD4+ or CD8+ T cells sorted from blood, taken in a trial of the OX40 agonist ivuxolimab. The receptor's source is an adult with an advanced solid tumor such as melanoma, head and neck, liver or kidney cancer.

The CDR3 reads as follows: CASSPAGSSHNSGNTIYF. DNA sequence: TGTGCCAGCAGCCCGGCGGGGTCTTCCCACAACTCTGGAAACACCATATATTTT. This chain joins TRBV11-3 to TRBJ1-3; confidence is insufficient to name the D gene. V sheds 5 bases and J sheds 0 bases, leaving 20 bases between their ends. CDR1 and CDR2 are drawn from the germline V gene: SGHNT, YENEEA. Including cysteine and phenylalanine, the CDR3 has 18 amino acids. The kept DNA is CDR3 alone, 54 bases in frame from the first base.